The TCR beta chain under discussion was sequenced for a study of cytomegalovirus exposure and HLA in healthy donors. About the research overall: Clustering assigned approximately 79% of the approximately 400 genotyped donors to the Caucasian-associated ancestry cluster. Study-wide findings and caveats: In a later analysis, at a false discovery rate of 0.05, 17,000 or so TCR beta sequences matched HLA alleles.

The PCR contained 60 Vbeta and 13 Jbeta primers. Repertoires were generated with immunoSEQ multiplex PCR, while TCRdb's copy carries only in-frame clones and drops some. The sample has more than 110,000 clones, 70% to 85% seen once; the top ten hold about 10%. The germline gives CDR1 MGHRA, CDR2 YSYEKL. The CDR3 consists of 13 residues. V lost 4 bases and J lost 11; bases outside the gene matches: 8. On this clone: Its cognate antigen is unknown.

The specimen was PBMCs. The chain links TRBV4-1 to TRBJ2-7, with 10 bases matching TRBD1. This sequence was found in a woman in her forties or fifties in good health and CMV-seropositive. CDR3 DNA: TGCGCCAGCAGCCCACTTCCCGGGACAGGGGAGTACTTC. Translated, it gives CASSPLPGTGEYF.